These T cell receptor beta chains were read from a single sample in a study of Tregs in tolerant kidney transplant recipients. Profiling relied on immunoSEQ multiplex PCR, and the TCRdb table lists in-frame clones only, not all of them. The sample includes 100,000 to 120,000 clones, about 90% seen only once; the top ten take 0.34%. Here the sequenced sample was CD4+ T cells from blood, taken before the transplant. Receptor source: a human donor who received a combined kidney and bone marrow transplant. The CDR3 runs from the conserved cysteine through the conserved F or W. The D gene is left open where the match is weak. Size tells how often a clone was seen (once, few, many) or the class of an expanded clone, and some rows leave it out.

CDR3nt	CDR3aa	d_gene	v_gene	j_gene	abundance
TGTGCCAGCAGTTACTTAGGACAGGGGGATTTTGGCTACACCTTC	CASSYLGQGDFGYTF	TRBD1	TRBV6-5	TRBJ1-2	NA
TGCGCCAGCAGCTTAGTAAGCGGGGGCCTCCAAGAGACCCAGTACTTC	CASSLVSGGLQETQYF	TRBD2	TRBV5-1	TRBJ2-5	NA
TGTGCCAGCAGCGACCGAAGGGGACAGTCCTACGAGCAGTACTTC	CASSDRRGQSYEQYF	TRBD1	TRBV7-9	TRBJ2-7	NA
TGTGCCAGCAGCAGAACCGGGGACCAAGAGACCCAGTACTTC	CASSRTGDQETQYF	NA	TRBV7-6	TRBJ2-5	NA
TGTGCCAGCAGCTTTTTATTTGGTCAGAACTATGGCTACACCTTC	CASSFLFGQNYGYTF	NA	TRBV7-9	TRBJ1-2	NA
TGTGCCAGTAGTATAAGGGGAAGTGAAGCTTTCTTT	CASSIRGSEAFF	NA	TRBV19	TRBJ1-1	NA
TGCGCCAGCAGCTTGGCCAGTACTAGCGGGCCCTACGAGCAGTACTTC	CASSLASTSGPYEQYF	TRBD2	TRBV5-1	TRBJ2-7	NA
TGTGCCAGCAGCCGCCCGGGACTAGGAGGAAACGAGCAGTACTTC	CASSRPGLGGNEQYF	TRBD2	TRBV7-8	TRBJ2-7	NA
TGTGCCATCAGTGAGTACAGAGACAATGAGCAGTTCTTC	CAISEYRDNEQFF	NA	TRBV10-3	TRBJ2-1	NA
TGTGCCAGCGCGAGGCGGGAGGGGAACTATGGCTACACCTTC	CASARREGNYGYTF	NA	TRBV27	TRBJ1-2	NA
TGTGCCAGCAGCCCATTTAGTGGGGACAGATCCTACGAGCAGTACTTC	CASSPFSGDRSYEQYF	TRBD1	TRBV4-2	TRBJ2-7	once
TGTGCCAGCAGCTTGGATGGGGGGTTTAGCGGCAATCAGCCCCAGCATTTT	CASSLDGGFSGNQPQHF	NA	TRBV5-8	TRBJ1-5	NA
TGCGCCAGCAGCTCCGATAGCGGGAGGACAGATACGCAGTATTTT	CASSSDSGRTDTQYF	TRBD2	TRBV5-1	TRBJ2-3	NA
TGCAGTGCTAGCGGGGGCAATGAGCAGTTCTTC	CSASGGNEQFF	NA	TRBV20-1	TRBJ2-1	NA
TGCGCCAGCAGCCGGACTAGCGGGACCCAAAACATTCAGTACTTC	CASSRTSGTQNIQYF	TRBD2	TRBV5-1	TRBJ2-4	NA
TGTGCCAGCAGACTCGACCGAGGAGGGACCCAGTACTTC	CASRLDRGGTQYF	NA	TRBV6-5	TRBJ2-5	NA
TGTGCCAGCAGTTACTCGAAGGGTAGCGGTTCCTACGAGCAGTACTTC	CASSYSKGSGSYEQYF	NA	TRBV6-5	TRBJ2-7	NA
TGTGCCAGCAGCTCCGGGACAGGGGGTCGGGGTGGCTACACCTTC	CASSSGTGGRGGYTF	TRBD1	TRBV7-2	TRBJ1-2	few
TGTGCCAGCAGTACGGGACTAGGGAATTACAATGAGCAGTTCTTC	CASSTGLGNYNEQFF	TRBD2	TRBV2	TRBJ2-1	NA
TGTGCCACCTCGCCCCCAGGGGAGGGTTACACCGGGGAGCTGTTTTTT	CATSPPGEGYTGELFF	NA	TRBV28	TRBJ2-2	NA
TGTGCCAGCAGTTTTCTAGGACAGGGGGCGGGTGAGCAGTTCTTC	CASSFLGQGAGEQFF	TRBD1	TRBV28	TRBJ2-1	NA
TGCGCCAGCAGGCCGGGACAGTCCTACAATGAGCAGTTCTTC	CASRPGQSYNEQFF	TRBD1	TRBV5-1	TRBJ2-1	NA
TGTGCCAGCAGTTGGGTTCAGGGGATTAAACAAGAGACCCAGTACTTC	CASSWVQGIKQETQYF	NA	TRBV6-5	TRBJ2-5	NA
TGCAGCGTTGAACGACAGGGAGTGGGCACTGAAGCTTTCTTT	CSVERQGVGTEAFF	TRBD1	TRBV29-1	TRBJ1-1	NA
TGTGCCTGGAGTGGGACAGGTCAGGGGAATCAGCCCCAGCATTTT	CAWSGTGQGNQPQHF	TRBD1	TRBV30	TRBJ1-5	NA
TGTGCCAGCAGCCCCCTCAGGGGGGCGGGTGAAGCTTTCTTT	CASSPLRGAGEAFF	TRBD1	TRBV7-8	TRBJ1-1	NA
TGTGCCAGCAGCTTTTCGGCGACAGGGAGACTCTATGGCTACACCTTC	CASSFSATGRLYGYTF	TRBD1	TRBV5-8	TRBJ1-2	NA
TGTGCCAGCAGTCCATGGGACAGGGGACCCTTCACCGGGGAGCTGTTTTTT	CASSPWDRGPFTGELFF	TRBD1	TRBV27	TRBJ2-2	NA